The 3 T cell receptor beta chains listed next were all sequenced from one sample in a study of cytomegalovirus exposure and HLA in healthy donors. The PCR used 60 Vbeta and 13 Jbeta primers. The protocol was immunoSEQ multiplex PCR, while the TCRdb copy is restricted to in-frame clones and leaves out a portion. This sample yields about 180,000 clones, of which around 78% are seen a single time; approximately 13% belongs to the top ten. The sample taken for sequencing was PBMCs. These receptors originate from a woman aged 45-65 years in good health and CMV-seropositive.

The CDR3, as DNA: TGTGCCAGCAGCTTGGCCCCCAGGGGGAACTATGGCTACACCTTC. Protein: CASSLAPRGNYGYTF. This chain uses TRBV5-8 with TRBJ1-2, with 7 bases identical to TRBD1. This CDR3 is 15 amino acids long. Looked up from germline, CDR1 is SGHTS and CDR2 is YDEGEE. Germline trimming cut 0 bases from V and 2 bases from J; bases unmatched to any gene: 4.

V usage is TRBV29-1 and J usage is TRBJ1-1; D is uncertain. The CDR3 is 13 amino acids. The V end was cut by 7 bases, the J end by 0 bases, with 12 bases between. The germline gives CDR1 SQVTM, CDR2 ANQGSEA. The CDR3 DNA reads as TGCAGCGCTGAGGAGTCCATGAACACTGAAGCTTTCTTT. Protein: CSAEESMNTEAFF. Together with reference TRBV29-1 and TRBJ1-1, the CDR3 gives the full variable domain: SAVISQKPSRDICQRGTSLTIQCQVDSQVTMMFWYRQQPGQSLTLIATANQGSEATYESGFVIDKFPISRPNLTFSTLTVSNMSPEDSSIYLCSAEESMNTEAFFGQGTRLTVV.

The chain links TRBV5-6 to TRBJ1-2, with TRBD1 as a possible D gene (6 bases). V lost 5 bases and J 4 bases, leaving 12 bases between the germline ends. Germline values: CDR1 SGHDT, CDR2 YYEEEE. The CDR3 loop spans 13 amino acids. The CDR3 DNA sequence: TGTGCCAGCAGGCGATCAGGGGCCTATGGCTACACCTTC. Translated: CASRRSGAYGYTF.